The 27 T cell receptor beta chains reported below all come from one sample, sequenced in a study of T-cell reconstitution after alpha-beta-depleted transplantation in children. The TCRbeta library was prepared with unique molecular identifiers. One entry per CDR3 protein, called by TCRdb with MiXCR from the PCR reads. The sample includes hundreds of thousands of distinct CDR3 sequences, 6.5% to 10% of them seen just once. The starting material was PBMCs, mostly from graft donor cells, obtained 180 days after TCRalphabeta/CD19-depleted stem cell transplant. These receptors were taken from a male patient younger than 18 who had a stem cell transplant for acute lymphoblastic leukemia, so the T cells may come from the graft donor.

This clonotype has a count of ten or more. This chain uses TRBV28 with TRBJ2-2; TRBD2 matches at 10 bases. Germline values: CDR1 MDHEN, CDR2 SYDVKM. This CDR3 is built from 16 residues. Germline trimming cut 3 bases from V and 4 bases from J; bases unmatched to any gene: 5. CDR3 nucleotides: TGTGCCAGCAGTTTGGAGACTAGCGGGCGCACCGGGGAGCTGTTTTTT. Its translation: CASSLETSGRTGELFF.

Many counts were recorded for this clonotype. The chain is built from TRBV11-2 and TRBJ1-5; a possible D gene is TRBD1 (5 bases). In germline, CDR1 is SGHAT, CDR2 FQNNGV. CDR3 length: 15 residues. V lost 5 bases, J lost 0 bases, and 11 bases lay in between. CDR3 DNA: TGTGCCAGCAGCCCAGGACATTATAGCAATCAGCCCCAGCATTTT. Translated, it gives CASSPGHYSNQPQHF. Complete variable domain (other parts from reference TRBV11-2 and TRBJ1-5): EAGVAQSPRYKIIEKRQSVAFWCNPISGHATLYWYQQILGQGPKLLIQFQNNGVVDDSQLPKDRFSAERLKGVDSTLKIQPAKLEDSAVYLCASSPGHYSNQPQHFGDGTRLSIL.

This clonotype was recorded at least ten times. The genes are TRBV28 and TRBJ1-1; 11 bases line up with TRBD1. From germline, CDR1 is MDHEN and CDR2 SYDVKM. With 2 bases clipped from V and 10 bases from J, the junction kept 0 bases outside the gene matches. This CDR3 contains 12 residues. CDR3 nucleotide sequence: TGTGCCAGCAGTTTAGGGACAGGGGGAGCTTTCTTT. This sequence encodes CASSLGTGGAFF.

This clonotype was detected only a few times. The J gene is TRBJ2-6, the V gene TRBV27; D possibly corresponds to TRBD1 (5 bases). The CDR3 is made up of 16 amino acids. The germline V gene has CDR1 MNHEY and CDR2 SMNVEV (reference sequence). Deletions cut 5 bases from V and 0 bases from J, with 11 bases between. CDR3 protein: CASSPQTASGANVLTF. As DNA, the CDR3 is TGTGCCAGCAGTCCCCAGACAGCCTCTGGGGCCAACGTCCTGACTTTC.

This clonotype was seen at least ten times. V gene TRBV28 combines with J gene TRBJ2-6; D gene ambiguous. The CDR3 has 15 residues. Germline assignment: CDR1 MDHEN and CDR2 SYDVKM. With 8 bases removed from V and 2 bases from J, the gap between germline ends came to 13 bases. The CDR3 DNA sequence: TGTGCCAGCGCAAGGGCCCAGACTGGGGCCAACGTCCTGACTTTC. Amino acid sequence: CASARAQTGANVLTF.

This clonotype was counted many times. The chain links TRBV12-3 or TRBV12-4 to TRBJ2-5; 8 bases map to TRBD2. The CDR3 totals 13 residues. V lost 2 bases, J lost 13 bases, and 9 bases stayed unmatched. The CDR3 region is CASSLSHGGGRYF. Written as DNA, the CDR3 is TGTGCCAGCAGTTTAAGCCACGGGGGGGGCCGGTACTTC.

This clonotype occurred many times. The rearrangement uses TRBV4-2 and TRBJ1-2, with D possibly matching TRBD1 (5 bases). Germline loops: CDR1 LGHNA, CDR2 YNFKEQ. The V gene lost 1 base and the J gene lost 4 bases, with 7 bases spanning the gap. The CDR3 is 13 residues long. CDR3: CASSQGGIYGYTF. The CDR3 DNA reads TGTGCCAGCAGCCAAGGGGGGATCTATGGCTACACCTTC.

Ten or more counts support this clonotype. The CDR3 loop reads CASSRLSGAYQETQYF. The CDR3 region has the DNA TGTGCCAGCAGCCGACTGAGCGGGGCGTACCAAGAGACCCAGTACTTC. The chain is built from TRBV13 and TRBJ2-5, with 7 bases matching TRBD2. The germline CDR1 and CDR2 sequences are PRHDT and FYEKMQ (reference sequence). This CDR3 has 16 amino acids. Losses at the gene ends were 5 bases for V and 0 bases for J; bases not matched to a gene: 9.

This clonotype was counted at least ten times. This chain connects TRBV2 to TRBJ2-5; 7 bases agree with TRBD2. V trimming: 4 bases; J trimming: 5 bases; junction bases outside the gene matches: 10. This CDR3 is 15 amino acids long. Germline assignment: CDR1 SNHLY and CDR2 FYNNEI. The CDR3 region has the DNA TGTGCCAGCAGTGGGAGACTAGCCCTTGCGGAGACCCAGTACTTC. This sequence encodes CASSGRLALAETQYF. Looking up the rest from reference TRBV2 and TRBJ2-5 gives the full variable domain: EPEVTQTPSHQVTQMGQEVILRCVPISNHLYFYWYRQILGQKVEFLVSFYNNEISEKSEIFDDQFSVERPDGSNFTLKIRSTKLEDSAMYFCASSGRLALAETQYFGPGTRLLVL.

This clonotype was seen ten or more times. V and J are TRBV6-1 and TRBJ2-3; weak D call: TRBD2 (7 bases). Germline V CDR1 and CDR2: MNHNS, SASEGT. V was clipped by 7 bases and J by 0 bases, with 14 bases between them. This CDR3 has 15 amino acids. The DNA for the CDR3 is TGTGCCAGCACCCCGAGGGGGGGAAGCACAGATACGCAGTATTTT. It is translated as CASTPRGGSTDTQYF.

This clonotype was found many times. V usage is TRBV14 and J usage is TRBJ2-2; D is perhaps TRBD1 (6 bases). This CDR3 has 17 residues. Germline CDR1 is SGHDN and CDR2 is FVKESK. V shed 2 bases and J shed 0 bases, with 13 bases lying between them. The CDR3 reads CASSQPGESANTGELFF. The CDR3 DNA reads TGTGCCAGCAGCCAACCAGGGGAATCCGCGAACACCGGGGAGCTGTTTTTT.

This clonotype came up many times. The genes are TRBV6-5 and TRBJ1-6; possible D gene TRBD1, 6 bases. CDR1 is MNHEY and CDR2 is SVGAGI in the germline V gene. The CDR3 spans 14 residues. The ends were cut back, 7 bases at V and 10 bases at J, with 17 bases in the middle. This CDR3 is CASIFTRGESPLHF. In DNA form, the CDR3 reads TGTGCCAGCATCTTTACTAGGGGGGAATCACCCCTCCACTTT.

This clonotype was counted ten times or more. At one end, the junction sequence differs from germline, possibly due to a read error. The chain carries TRBV11-3 and TRBJ2-5; a weak D match, TRBD2 (5 bases). The germline gives CDR1 SGHNT, CDR2 YENEEA. The CDR3 is made up of 14 amino acids. The chain's CDR3 is CASSLDRGEGTQYF. DNA of the CDR3: TGTGCCAGCAGCCTAGACCGCGGAGAGGGGACCCAGTACTTC.

This chain connects TRBV2 to TRBJ2-3, with 9 bases aligning to TRBD2. The CDR3 is made up of 17 amino acids. From germline, CDR1 is SNHLY and CDR2 FYNNEI. Trimming removed 6 bases from V and 4 bases from J; junction bases left unmatched: 14. The CDR3 here is CASRGPTEREASDTQYF. The DNA for the CDR3 is TGTGCCAGCAGGGGCCCCACGGAGCGGGAGGCGTCAGATACGCAGTATTTT.

This clonotype came up a few times. This sequence joins TRBV20-1 and TRBJ1-5; 9 bases agree with TRBD1. The V gene end was trimmed by 1 base and the J gene end by 5 bases; junction bases not matched to a gene: 6. Germline lookup yields CDR1 DFQATT and CDR2 SNEGSKA (reference sequence). The CDR3 spans 15 residues. CDR3 protein: CSARAGTGSYQPQHF. The CDR3 DNA sequence: TGCAGTGCTAGAGCCGGGACAGGGAGTTATCAGCCCCAGCATTTT.

V and J are TRBV20-1 and TRBJ1-3, with a possible D match to TRBD1 (5 bases). The germline gives CDR1 DFQATT, CDR2 SNEGSKA (reference sequence). This CDR3 contains 14 residues. Deletions cut 6 bases from V and 1 base from J, with 13 bases between. CDR3 sequence: CSATDRKSGNTIYF. CDR3 bases: TGCAGTGCCACCGACAGAAAATCTGGAAACACCATATATTTT.

This clonotype was picked up many times. The chain combines TRBV12-3 or TRBV12-4 with TRBJ2-1, with TRBD2 matching 12 bases. There are 15 residues in the CDR3. Trimming cost V 1 base and J 9 bases; bases outside gene matches: 4. CDR3 residues: CASSLGASGGAEQFF. CDR3 coding DNA: TGTGCCAGCAGTTTAGGGGCTAGCGGGGGGGCTGAGCAGTTCTTC.

At least ten counts were recorded for this clonotype. This chain links TRBV20-1 with TRBJ2-6, with D tentatively TRBD2 (5 bases). CDR1 is DFQATT, CDR2 SNEGSKA, per germline (reference sequence). This CDR3 region has 16 residues. Trimming shortened V by 2 bases and J by 3 bases, and 14 bases separated the two germline ends. The CDR3, as DNA: TGCAGTGCTAGAAACGATGTACGGGATGGGGCCAACGTCCTGACTTTC. This codes for CSARNDVRDGANVLTF.

This clonotype appeared many times. The rearrangement uses TRBV20-1 and TRBJ2-1; 10 bases are shared with TRBD1. This CDR3 region has 13 residues. V lost 6 bases to trimming and J lost 6 bases; unmatched junction nucleotides: 5. Germline CDR1 is DFQATT and CDR2 is SNEGSKA (reference sequence). DNA for the CDR3: TGCAGTGCCCTAGGACAGGGGGTCAATGAGCAGTTCTTC. Its protein product is CSALGQGVNEQFF.

In its sample, this clonotype was seen many times. The V call is TRBV5-1, the J call TRBJ2-7; D perhaps matches TRBD1 (6 bases). This CDR3 spans 13 amino acids. The V end lost 4 bases, the J end lost 4 bases, and 12 bases lay between the germline ends. CDR1 is SGHRS, CDR2 YFSETQ, per germline. The CDR3 DNA reads TGCGCCAGCAGCCCGACAGGTATTTACGAGCAGTACTTC. Translated: CASSPTGIYEQYF. Based on the CDR3 plus reference TRBV5-1 and TRBJ2-7, the full variable domain is KAGVTQTPRYLIKTRGQQVTLSCSPISGHRSVSWYQQTPGQGLQFLFEYFSETQRNKGNFPGRFSGRQFSNSRSEMNVSTLELGDSALYLCASSPTGIYEQYFGPGTRLTVT.

At least ten counts were recorded for this clonotype. The V and J genes are TRBV6-5 and TRBJ2-7; D is possibly TRBD2 (6 bases). This CDR3 comprises 13 residues. The germline CDR1 and CDR2 sequences are MNHEY and SVGAGI. V lost 0 bases, J lost 6 bases, and 9 bases lay in between. The DNA of the CDR3 is TGTGCCAGCAGTTACTCGGGACTCGGCGAGCAGTACTTC. Its translation: CASSYSGLGEQYF.

Ten or more counts support this clonotype. This rearrangement joins TRBV12-3 or TRBV12-4 to TRBJ2-3, with D possibly TRBD2 on 5 matching bases. The CDR3 spans 14 residues. Between the trimmed V and J ends, which lost 2 bases and 0 bases, there was a span of 6 bases. The CDR3 DNA reads TGTGCCAGCAGTTTAAGCGGAAGCACAGATACGCAGTATTTT. As protein: CASSLSGSTDTQYF.

This clonotype was observed at least ten times. The chain is built from TRBV3-1 and TRBJ2-2, with a possible D match to TRBD2 (7 bases). The CDR3 has 14 amino acids. The V and J ends lost 8 bases and 10 bases respectively, with 20 bases between them. Germline V gene data show CDR1 as LGHDT and CDR2 as YNNKEL (reference sequence). Here the CDR3 DNA reads TGTGCCAGCCGCCCAAGGGGGAGGGCCGAGGAGCTGTTTTTT. Amino acid sequence: CASRPRGRAEELFF.

In its sample, this clonotype was seen many times. V is TRBV7-9 and J is TRBJ2-7, with TRBD1 matching over 7 bases. V lost 2 bases to trimming and J lost 1 base; unmatched junction nucleotides: 11. Germline CDR1 SEHNR, CDR2 FQNEAQ (reference sequence). The CDR3 runs to 17 residues. The CDR3 loop is CASSLLGSRQGSYEQYF. CDR3 sequence (DNA): TGTGCCAGCAGCTTACTCGGTTCAAGACAGGGTTCCTACGAGCAGTACTTC. Full variable domain (rest looked up from reference TRBV7-9 and TRBJ2-7): DTGVSQNPRHKITKRGQNVTFRCDPISEHNRLYWYRQTLGQGPEFLTYFQNEAQLEKSRLLSDRFSAERPKGSFSTLEIQRTEQGDSAMYLCASSLLGSRQGSYEQYFGPGTRLTVT.

A note on this clonotype: One junction end disagrees with the germline gene, perhaps due to a read error. The V and J genes are TRBV12-3 or TRBV12-4 and TRBJ1-5; 12 nucleotides match TRBD1. CDR3 size: 19 residues. This CDR3 is CAISLGPGDRGHSNQPQHF. The CDR3 DNA reads TGTGCCATCAGTTTAGGCCCCGGGGACAGGGGGCATAGCAATCAGCCCCAGCATTTT.

This rearrangement joins TRBV7-2 to TRBJ2-2, with unresolved D. V dropped 1 base and J dropped 6 bases, with 21 bases sitting between them. CDR3 length: 18 residues. Germline lookup yields CDR1 SGHTA and CDR2 FQGNSA. The chain's CDR3 is CASSLGPPTRVVSGELFF. Here the CDR3 DNA reads TGTGCCAGCAGCTTAGGGCCACCCACAAGGGTGGTTTCCGGGGAGCTGTTTTTT.

This clonotype was seen repeatedly, ten times or more. The V and J genes are TRBV27 and TRBJ2-2; D gene unclear. Between the trimmed V and J ends, which lost 8 bases and 3 bases, there was a span of 13 bases. Germline-derived CDR1 and CDR2 are MNHEY and SMNVEV (reference sequence). This CDR3 contains 14 residues. CDR3: CASCLGRYTGELFF. The CDR3 nucleotides are TGTGCCAGCTGCCTCGGACGGTACACCGGGGAGCTGTTTTTT.